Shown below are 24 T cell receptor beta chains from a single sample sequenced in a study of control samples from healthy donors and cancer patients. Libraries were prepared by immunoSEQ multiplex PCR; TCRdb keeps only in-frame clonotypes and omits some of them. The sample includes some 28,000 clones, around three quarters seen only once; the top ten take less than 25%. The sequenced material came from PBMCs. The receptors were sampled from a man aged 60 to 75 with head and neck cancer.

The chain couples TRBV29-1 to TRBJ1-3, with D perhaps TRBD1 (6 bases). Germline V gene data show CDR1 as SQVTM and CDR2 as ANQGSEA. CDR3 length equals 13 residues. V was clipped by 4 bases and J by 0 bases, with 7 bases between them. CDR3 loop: CSVVGGSGNTIYF. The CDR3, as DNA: TGCAGCGTTGTAGGGGGCTCTGGAAACACCATATATTTT.

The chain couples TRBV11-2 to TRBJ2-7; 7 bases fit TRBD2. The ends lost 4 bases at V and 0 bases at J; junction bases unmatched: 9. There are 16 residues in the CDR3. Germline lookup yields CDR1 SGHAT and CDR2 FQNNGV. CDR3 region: CASSSFGGSFSYEQYF. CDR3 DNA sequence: TGTGCCAGCAGCTCATTCGGCGGGAGCTTCTCCTACGAGCAGTACTTC.

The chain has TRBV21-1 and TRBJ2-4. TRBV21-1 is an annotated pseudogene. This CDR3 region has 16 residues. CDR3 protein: CASSSPGLLAKNIQYF. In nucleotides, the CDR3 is TGTGCCAGCAGCAGCCCGGGCCTCCTAGCCAAAAACATTCAGTACTTC.

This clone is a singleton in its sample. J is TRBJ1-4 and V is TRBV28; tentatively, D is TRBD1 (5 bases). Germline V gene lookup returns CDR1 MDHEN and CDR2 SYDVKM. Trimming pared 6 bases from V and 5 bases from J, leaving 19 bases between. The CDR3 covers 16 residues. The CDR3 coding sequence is TGTGCCAGCAGATCCCGAGGGGTCCTCGGGAATGAAAAACTGTTTTTT. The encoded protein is CASRSRGVLGNEKLFF.

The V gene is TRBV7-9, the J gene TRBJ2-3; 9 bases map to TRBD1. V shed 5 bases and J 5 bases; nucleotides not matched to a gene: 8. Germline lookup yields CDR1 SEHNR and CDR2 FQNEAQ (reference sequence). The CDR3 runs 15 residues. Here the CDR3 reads CASSPGTGWGDTQYF. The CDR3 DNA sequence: TGTGCCAGCAGCCCAGGGACAGGGTGGGGAGATACGCAGTATTTT.

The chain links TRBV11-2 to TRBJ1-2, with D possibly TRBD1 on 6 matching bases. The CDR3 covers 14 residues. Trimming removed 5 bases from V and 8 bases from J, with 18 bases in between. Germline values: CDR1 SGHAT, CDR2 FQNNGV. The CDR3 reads CASSPGTGTGGYTF. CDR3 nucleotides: TGTGCCAGCAGCCCCGGCACAGGGACGGGAGGCTACACCTTC.

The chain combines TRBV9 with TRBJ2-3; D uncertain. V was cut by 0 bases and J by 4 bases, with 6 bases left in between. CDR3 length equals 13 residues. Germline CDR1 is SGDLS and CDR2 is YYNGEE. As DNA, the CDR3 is TGTGCCAGCAGCGTAGCGGTCGCAGATACGCAGTATTTT. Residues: CASSVAVADTQYF. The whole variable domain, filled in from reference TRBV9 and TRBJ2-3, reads DSGVTQTPKHLITATGQRVTLRCSPRSGDLSVYWYQQSLDQGLQFLIQYYNGEERAKGNILERFSAQQFPDLHSELNLSSLELGDSALYFCASSVAVADTQYFGPGTRLTVL.

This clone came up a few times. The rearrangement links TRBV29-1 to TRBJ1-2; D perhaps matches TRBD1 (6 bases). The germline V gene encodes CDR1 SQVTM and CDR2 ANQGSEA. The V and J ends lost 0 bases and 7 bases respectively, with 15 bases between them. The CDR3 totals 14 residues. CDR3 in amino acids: CSVEENRATGGYTF. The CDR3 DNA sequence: TGCAGCGTTGAAGAGAACAGGGCCACAGGTGGCTACACCTTC.

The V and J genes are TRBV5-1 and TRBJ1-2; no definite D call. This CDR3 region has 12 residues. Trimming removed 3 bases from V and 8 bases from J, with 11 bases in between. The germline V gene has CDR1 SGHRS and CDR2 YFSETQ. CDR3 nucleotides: TGCGCCAGCAGCTATACCCTTGGAGGCTACACCTTC. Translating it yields CASSYTLGGYTF.

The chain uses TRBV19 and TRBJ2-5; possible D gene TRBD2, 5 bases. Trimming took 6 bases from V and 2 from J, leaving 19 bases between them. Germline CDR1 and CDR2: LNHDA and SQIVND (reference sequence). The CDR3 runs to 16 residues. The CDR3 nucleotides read TGTGCCAGTAGCCCTCGAATGAGCGGCCCTCAAGAGACCCAGTACTTC. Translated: CASSPRMSGPQETQYF.

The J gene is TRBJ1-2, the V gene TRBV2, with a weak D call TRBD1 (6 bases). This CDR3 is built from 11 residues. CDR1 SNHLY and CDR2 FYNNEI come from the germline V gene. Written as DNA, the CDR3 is TGTGCTAACGGGGGGGCGCGAGGCTACACCTTC. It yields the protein CANGGARGYTF.

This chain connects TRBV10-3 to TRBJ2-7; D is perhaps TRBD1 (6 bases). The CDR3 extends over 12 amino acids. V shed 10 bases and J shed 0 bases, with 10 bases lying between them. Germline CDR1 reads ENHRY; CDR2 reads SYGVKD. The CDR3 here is CATRTDSYEQYF. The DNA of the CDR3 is TGTGCCACCCGGACAGACTCCTACGAGCAGTACTTC.

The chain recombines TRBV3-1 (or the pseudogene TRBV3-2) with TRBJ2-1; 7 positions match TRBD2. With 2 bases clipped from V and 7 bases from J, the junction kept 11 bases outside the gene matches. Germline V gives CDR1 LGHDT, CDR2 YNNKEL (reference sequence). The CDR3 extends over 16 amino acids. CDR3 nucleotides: TGTGCCAGCAGCCAATTTGGGAGCGGGGCCGGGAATGAGCAGTTCTTC. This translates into CASSQFGSGAGNEQFF.

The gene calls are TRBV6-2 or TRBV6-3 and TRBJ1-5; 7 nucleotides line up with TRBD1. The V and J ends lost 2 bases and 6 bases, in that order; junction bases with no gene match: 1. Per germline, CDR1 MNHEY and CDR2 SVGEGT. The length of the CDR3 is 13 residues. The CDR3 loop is CASSYRGPQPQHF. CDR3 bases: TGTGCCAGCAGTTACAGGGGGCCTCAGCCCCAGCATTTT.

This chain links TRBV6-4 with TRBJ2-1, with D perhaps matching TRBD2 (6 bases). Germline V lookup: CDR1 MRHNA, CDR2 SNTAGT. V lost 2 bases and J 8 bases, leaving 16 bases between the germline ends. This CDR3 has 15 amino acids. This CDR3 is CASSDGGRGNDEQFF. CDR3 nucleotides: TGTGCCAGCAGTGACGGAGGGCGTGGTAACGATGAGCAGTTCTTC.

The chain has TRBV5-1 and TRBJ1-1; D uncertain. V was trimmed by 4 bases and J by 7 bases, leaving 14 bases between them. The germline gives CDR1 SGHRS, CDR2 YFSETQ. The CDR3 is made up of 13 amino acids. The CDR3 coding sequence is TGCGCCAGCAGCCTAATCGAGGGCTATGAAGCTTTCTTT. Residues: CASSLIEGYEAFF.

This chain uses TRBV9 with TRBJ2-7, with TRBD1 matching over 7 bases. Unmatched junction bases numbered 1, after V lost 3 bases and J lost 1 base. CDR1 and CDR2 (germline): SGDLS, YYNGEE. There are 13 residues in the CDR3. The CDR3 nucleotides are TGTGCCAGCAGCGAGGGACAGTCCTACGAGCAGTACTTC. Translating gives CASSEGQSYEQYF.

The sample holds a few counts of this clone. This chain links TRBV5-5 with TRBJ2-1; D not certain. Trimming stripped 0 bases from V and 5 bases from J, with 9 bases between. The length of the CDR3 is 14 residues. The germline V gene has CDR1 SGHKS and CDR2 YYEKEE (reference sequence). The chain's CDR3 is CASSLAWADNEQFF. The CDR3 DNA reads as TGTGCCAGCAGCTTGGCTTGGGCGGACAATGAGCAGTTCTTC.

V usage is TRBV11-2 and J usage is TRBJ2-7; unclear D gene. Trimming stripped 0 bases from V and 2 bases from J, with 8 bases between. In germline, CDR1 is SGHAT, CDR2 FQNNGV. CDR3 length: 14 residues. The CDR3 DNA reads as TGTGCCAGCAGCTTAGAGGCAACGACCTACGAGCAGTACTTC. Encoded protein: CASSLEATTYEQYF. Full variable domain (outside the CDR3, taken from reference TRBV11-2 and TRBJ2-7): EAGVAQSPRYKIIEKRQSVAFWCNPISGHATLYWYQQILGQGPKLLIQFQNNGVVDDSQLPKDRFSAERLKGVDSTLKIQPAKLEDSAVYLCASSLEATTYEQYFGPGTRLTVT.

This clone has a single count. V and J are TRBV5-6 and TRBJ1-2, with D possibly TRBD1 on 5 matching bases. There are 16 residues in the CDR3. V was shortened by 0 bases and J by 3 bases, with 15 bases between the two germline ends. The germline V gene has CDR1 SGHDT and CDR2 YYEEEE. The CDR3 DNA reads TGTGCCAGCAGCTTGGCCGGGGGGGATCGTGACTATGGCTACACCTTC. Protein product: CASSLAGGDRDYGYTF.

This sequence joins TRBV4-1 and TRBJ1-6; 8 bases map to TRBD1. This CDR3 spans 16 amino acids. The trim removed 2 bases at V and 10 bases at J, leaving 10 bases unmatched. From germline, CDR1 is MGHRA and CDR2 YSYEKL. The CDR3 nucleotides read TGCGCCAGCAGCCAAAGTGACAGGGGAAATGGATCACCCCTCCACTTT. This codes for CASSQSDRGNGSPLHF.

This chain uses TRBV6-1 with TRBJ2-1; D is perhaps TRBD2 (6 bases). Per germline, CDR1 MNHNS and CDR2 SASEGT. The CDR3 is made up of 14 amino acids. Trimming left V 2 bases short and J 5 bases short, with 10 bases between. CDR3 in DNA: TGTGCCAGCAGTGAATTTAGCGGTCACAATGAGCAGTTCTTC. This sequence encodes CASSEFSGHNEQFF.

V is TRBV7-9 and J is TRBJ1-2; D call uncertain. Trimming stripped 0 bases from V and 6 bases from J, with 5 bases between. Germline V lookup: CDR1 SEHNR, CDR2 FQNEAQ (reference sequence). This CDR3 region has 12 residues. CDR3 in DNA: TGTGCCAGCAGCTTAGCGCGTGATGGCTACACCTTC. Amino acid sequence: CASSLARDGYTF.

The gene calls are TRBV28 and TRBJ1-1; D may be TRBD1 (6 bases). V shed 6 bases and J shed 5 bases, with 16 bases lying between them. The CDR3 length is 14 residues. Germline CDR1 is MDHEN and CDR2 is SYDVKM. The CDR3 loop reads CASSRPGGGTEAFF. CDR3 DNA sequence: TGTGCCAGCAGCCGACCGGGGGGCGGAACTGAAGCTTTCTTT.